This TCR beta chain stems from a study of T cells in Graves' hyperthyroidism and ophthalmopathy. RNA transcripts gave rise to amplified TCR beta CDR3 regions. HTBI primers were employed in a first-round RT-PCR of the TCR CDR3. TCRdb passed the multiplex PCR reads through MiXCR, listing each CDR3 protein once. The data hold approximately 430,000 distinct CDR3 sequences, with 15% to 19% observed a single time. The sample was blood. The TCR comes from a woman aged 18 to 35 with Graves' hyperthyroidism.

CDR3 DNA: TGTGCCATCAGTGCTTCACCTTACAGGGAGGCTTTCTTT. Its translation: CAISASPYREAFF. The chain couples TRBV10-3 to TRBJ1-1, with D tentatively TRBD1 (6 bases). The V and J ends lost 4 bases and 11 bases respectively, with 17 bases between them. The length of the CDR3 is 13 residues. Germline V gene sequence: CDR1 ENHRY, CDR2 SYGVKD.